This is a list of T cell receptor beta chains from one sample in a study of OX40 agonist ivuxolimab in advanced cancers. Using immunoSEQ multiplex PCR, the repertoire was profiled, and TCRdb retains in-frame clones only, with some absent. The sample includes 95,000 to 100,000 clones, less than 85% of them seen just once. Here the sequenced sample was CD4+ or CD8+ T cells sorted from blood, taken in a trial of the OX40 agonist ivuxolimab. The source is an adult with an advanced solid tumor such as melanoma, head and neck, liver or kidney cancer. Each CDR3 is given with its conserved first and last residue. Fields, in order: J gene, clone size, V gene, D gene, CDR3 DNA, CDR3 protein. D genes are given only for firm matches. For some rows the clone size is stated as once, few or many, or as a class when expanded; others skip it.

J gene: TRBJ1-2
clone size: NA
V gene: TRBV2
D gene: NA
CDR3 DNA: TGTGCCAGCAGTGAATGGGAAGGCTACACCTTC
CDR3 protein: CASSEWEGYTF

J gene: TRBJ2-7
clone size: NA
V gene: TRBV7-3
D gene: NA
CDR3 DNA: TGTGCCAGCAGCTTAGATCCCTCCTACGAGCAGTACTTC
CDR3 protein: CASSLDPSYEQYF

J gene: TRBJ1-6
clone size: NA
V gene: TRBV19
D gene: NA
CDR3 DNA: TGTGCCAGTAGTAATTGGGACTCCTATAATTCACCCCTCCACTTT
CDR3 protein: CASSNWDSYNSPLHF

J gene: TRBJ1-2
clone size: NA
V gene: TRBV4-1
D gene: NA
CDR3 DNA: TGCGCCAGCAGCCAATTACAGGTTCCTAACTATGGCTACACCTTC
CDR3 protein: CASSQLQVPNYGYTF

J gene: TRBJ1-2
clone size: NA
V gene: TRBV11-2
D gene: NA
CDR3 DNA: TGTGCCAGCAGCTTAATCGCCGTAGGTAACTATGGCTACACCTTC
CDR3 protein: CASSLIAVGNYGYTF

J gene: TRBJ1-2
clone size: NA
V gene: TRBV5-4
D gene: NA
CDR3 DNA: TGTGCCAGCAGCATCTCTGAACGGGGCTACACCTTC
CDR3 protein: CASSISERGYTF

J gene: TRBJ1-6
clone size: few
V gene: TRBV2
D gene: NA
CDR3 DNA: TGTGCCAGCCGTAGGACAGAAAATTCACCCCTCCACTTT
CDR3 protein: CASRRTENSPLHF

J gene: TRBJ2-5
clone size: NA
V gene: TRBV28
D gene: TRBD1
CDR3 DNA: TGTGCCAGCAGTTTTTACAGGGGGCAGACGGAGACCCAGTACTTC
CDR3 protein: CASSFYRGQTETQYF

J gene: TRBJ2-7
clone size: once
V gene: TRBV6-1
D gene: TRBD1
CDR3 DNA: TGTGCCAGCAGCGGGACAGGTCCGGGGGTCGAGCAGTACTTC
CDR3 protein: CASSGTGPGVEQYF

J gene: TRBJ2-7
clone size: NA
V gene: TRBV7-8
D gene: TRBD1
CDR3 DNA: TGTGCCAGCAGCGCTGCCGGGACAGGGACCTCCTACGAGCAGTACTTC
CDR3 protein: CASSAAGTGTSYEQYF

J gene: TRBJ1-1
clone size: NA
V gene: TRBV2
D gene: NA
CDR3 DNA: TGTGCCAGCAGTGAGAGGAGGGGTGTTCGAACTGAAGCTTTCTTT
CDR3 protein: CASSERRGVRTEAFF